This is a list of T cell receptor beta chains from one sample in a study of CD8 T cells in Susac syndrome. MiXCR, applied by TCRdb to the immunoSEQ multiplex PCR reads, yields one record per CDR3 protein. This sample has 120,000 to 150,000 distinct CDR3 sequences, with approximately 93% found just once. The sequenced material came from CD4+ T cells from PBMCs. The receptor source for this set is a human donor in good health. Both conserved end residues are part of each CDR3. The D gene is left open where the match is weak. The size entry is marked missing in some rows and otherwise reads once, few, many or a size class.

TRBV5-1	TRBJ2-5	.	.	CASSLGGFGGQETQYF	TGCGCCAGCAGCCTCGGGGGCTTCGGCGGCCAAGAGACCCAGTACTTC
TRBV12-3/TRBV12-4	TRBJ2-7	.	.	CASSSPGLNYEQYF	TGTGCCAGCAGTTCCCCGGGACTCAACTACGAGCAGTACTTC
TRBV5-1	TRBJ1-1	.	.	CASSLAGTANTEAFF	TGCGCCAGCAGCTTGGCCGGCACGGCGAACACTGAAGCTTTCTTT
TRBV6-5	TRBJ2-1	TRBD1	.	CASSYVRGQAYNEQFF	TGTGCCAGCAGTTACGTCAGGGGGCAGGCCTACAATGAGCAGTTCTTC
TRBV14	TRBJ2-6	.	.	CASSLWETGDSSGANVLTF	TGTGCCAGCAGCCTATGGGAAACGGGAGACAGCTCTGGGGCCAACGTCCTGACTTTC
TRBV24-1	TRBJ1-1	.	.	CATSDGADRESEAFF	TGTGCCACCAGTGATGGAGCGGACAGAGAGTCTGAAGCTTTCTTT
TRBV27	TRBJ1-5	TRBD1	.	CASSRDRLNQPQHF	TGTGCCAGCAGTCGGGACAGGCTCAATCAGCCCCAGCATTTT
TRBV30	TRBJ2-7	.	.	CAWTLGGSSYEQYF	TGTGCCTGGACCCTGGGGGGATCCTCTTACGAGCAGTACTTC
TRBV6-1	TRBJ1-1	TRBD1	.	CASRLTGFDTEAFF	TGTGCCAGCAGACTGACAGGGTTTGACACTGAAGCTTTCTTT
TRBV20-1	TRBJ2-6	TRBD2	.	CSARPLAGVSGANVLTF	TGCAGTGCTAGGCCACTAGCGGGGGTCTCTGGGGCCAACGTCCTGACTTTC
TRBV12-3/TRBV12-4	TRBJ1-1	.	.	CASSLLAGNTEAFF	TGTGCCAGCAGTTTGCTCGCCGGGAACACTGAAGCTTTCTTT
TRBV24-1	TRBJ2-2	TRBD2	.	CATSDPPGLDSTGELFF	TGTGCCACCAGTGATCCCCCGGGACTAGATTCCACCGGGGAGCTGTTTTTT
TRBV5-4	TRBJ1-1	.	.	CASSLAMEWAEAFF	TGTGCCAGCAGCTTGGCAATGGAATGGGCTGAAGCTTTCTTT
TRBV3-1	TRBJ2-5	TRBD2	.	CASSGAAGGRRETQYF	TGTGCCAGCAGCGGGGCGGCGGGAGGGCGGCGAGAGACCCAGTACTTC
TRBV5-1	TRBJ2-7	TRBD1	.	CASSSQGQGDEQYF	TGCGCCAGCAGCTCGCAAGGACAGGGGGACGAGCAGTACTTC
TRBV20-1	TRBJ1-2	.	.	CSAASGNRPGYTF	TGCAGTGCCGCATCCGGGAACAGGCCTGGCTACACCTTC
TRBV19	TRBJ2-1	TRBD1	.	CASSAQTGGPYNEQFF	TGTGCCAGTAGCGCTCAGACAGGGGGCCCCTACAATGAGCAGTTCTTC
TRBV20-1	TRBJ2-6	TRBD1	.	CSADTGVVSGANVLTF	TGCAGTGCTGATACAGGGGTTGTATCTGGGGCCAACGTCCTGACTTTC
TRBV30	TRBJ1-1	.	.	CAWSIGGAHGLNTEAFF	TGTGCCTGGAGTATTGGGGGGGCCCATGGATTGAACACTGAAGCTTTCTTT
TRBV4-1	TRBJ1-2	.	.	CASSQDRHSNYGYTF	TGCGCCAGCAGCCAAGATAGACATTCTAACTATGGCTACACCTTC
TRBV5-1	TRBJ1-4	.	.	CASSFRATNEKLFF	TGCGCCAGCAGCTTTCGTGCAACTAATGAAAAACTGTTTTTT
TRBV7-3	TRBJ2-1	TRBD2	.	CASSAGGAYNEQFF	TGTGCCAGCAGCGCGGGGGGCGCCTACAATGAGCAGTTCTTC
TRBV5-6	TRBJ2-2	.	once	CASSLKGHMNTGELFF	TGTGCCAGCAGCTTGAAGGGACATATGAACACCGGGGAGCTGTTTTTT
TRBV5-1	TRBJ2-7	.	once	CASSLEGGPFPEQYF	TGCGCCAGCAGCCTGGAGGGCGGTCCTTTTCCTGAGCAGTACTTC
TRBV20-1	TRBJ1-3	.	.	CSARVNFGNTIYF	TGCAGTGCTAGAGTGAACTTTGGAAACACCATATATTTT